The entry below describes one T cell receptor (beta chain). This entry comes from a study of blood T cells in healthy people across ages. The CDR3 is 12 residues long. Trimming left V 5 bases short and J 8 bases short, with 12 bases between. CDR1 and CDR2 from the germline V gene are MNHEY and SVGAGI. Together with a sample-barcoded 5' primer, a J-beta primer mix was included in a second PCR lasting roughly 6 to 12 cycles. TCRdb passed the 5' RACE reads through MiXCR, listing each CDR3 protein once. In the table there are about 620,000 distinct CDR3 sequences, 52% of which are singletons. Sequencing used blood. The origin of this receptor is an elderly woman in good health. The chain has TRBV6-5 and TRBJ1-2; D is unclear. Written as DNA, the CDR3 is TGTGCCAGCAGTAACCAAGGAATCGGCTACACCTTC. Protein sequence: CASSNQGIGYTF.